This entry features one T cell receptor beta chain sequence. No antigen is known for it. This entry comes from a study of cytomegalovirus exposure and HLA in healthy donors. This CDR3 is built from 14 residues. CDR1 is SNHLY, CDR2 FYNNEI, per germline. The V end was cut by 4 bases, the J end by 2 bases, with 9 bases between. Primers for the PCR totalled 60 Vbeta and 13 Jbeta. The data were produced by immunoSEQ multiplex PCR, yet TCRdb's version contains in-frame clones alone and is incomplete. The data show about 120,000 clones, around 76% seen once. The study's findings and limits: Presence/absence results assume similar sequencing depth per donor, which may not hold.

This chain joins TRBV2 and TRBJ1-5, with unresolved D. This receptor was obtained from a woman aged 40-49 years in good health and CMV-seropositive. Material: PBMCs. The CDR3: CASSAGRGNQPQHF. The CDR3 region has the DNA TGTGCCAGCAGTGCCGGGAGGGGCAATCAGCCCCAGCATTTT.